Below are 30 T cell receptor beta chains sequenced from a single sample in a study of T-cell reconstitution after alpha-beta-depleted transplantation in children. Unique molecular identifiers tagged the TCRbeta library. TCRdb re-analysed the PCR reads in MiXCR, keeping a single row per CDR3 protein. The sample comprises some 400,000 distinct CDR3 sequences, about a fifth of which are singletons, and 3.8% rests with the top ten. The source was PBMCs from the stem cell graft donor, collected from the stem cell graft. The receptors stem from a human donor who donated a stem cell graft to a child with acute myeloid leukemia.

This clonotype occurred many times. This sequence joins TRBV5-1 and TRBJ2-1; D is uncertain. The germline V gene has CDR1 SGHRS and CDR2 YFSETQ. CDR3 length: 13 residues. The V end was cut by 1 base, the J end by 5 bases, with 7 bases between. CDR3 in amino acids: CASSLFENNEQFF. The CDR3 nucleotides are TGCGCCAGCAGCTTGTTTGAGAACAATGAGCAGTTCTTC.

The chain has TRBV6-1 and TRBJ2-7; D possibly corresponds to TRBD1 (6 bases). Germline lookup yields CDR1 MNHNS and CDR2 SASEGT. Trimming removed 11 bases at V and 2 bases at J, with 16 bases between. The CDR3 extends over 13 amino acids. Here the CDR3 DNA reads TGTGCCGCAGGGGTCACAGGGACCTACGAGCAGTACTTC. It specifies CAAGVTGTYEQYF.

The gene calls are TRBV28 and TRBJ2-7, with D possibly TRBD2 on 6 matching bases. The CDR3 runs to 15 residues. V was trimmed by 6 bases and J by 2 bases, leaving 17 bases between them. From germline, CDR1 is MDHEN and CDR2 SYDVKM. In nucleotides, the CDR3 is TGTGCCAGCAGCATGCCGGGACTGGGTGCCTACGAGCAGTACTTC. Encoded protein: CASSMPGLGAYEQYF.

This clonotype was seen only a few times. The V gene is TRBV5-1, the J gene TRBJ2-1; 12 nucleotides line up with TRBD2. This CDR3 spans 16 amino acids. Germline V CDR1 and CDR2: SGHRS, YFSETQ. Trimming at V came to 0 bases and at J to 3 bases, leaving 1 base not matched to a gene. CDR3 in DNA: TGCGCCAGCAGCTTGGTGACTAGCGGGAGCTACAATGAGCAGTTCTTC. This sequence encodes CASSLVTSGSYNEQFF.

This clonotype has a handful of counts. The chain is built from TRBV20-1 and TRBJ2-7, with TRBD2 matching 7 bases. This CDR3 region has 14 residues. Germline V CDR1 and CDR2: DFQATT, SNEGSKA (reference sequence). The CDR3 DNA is TGCGCCTCTAGTGGGGTAGCGGGTGCATACGAGCAGTACTTC. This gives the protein CASSGVAGAYEQYF.

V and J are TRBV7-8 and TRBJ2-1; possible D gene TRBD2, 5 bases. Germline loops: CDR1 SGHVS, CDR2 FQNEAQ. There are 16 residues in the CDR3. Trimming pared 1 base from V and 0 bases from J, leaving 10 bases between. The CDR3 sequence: CASSLERIRSYNEQFF. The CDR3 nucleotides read TGTGCCAGCAGCTTAGAGCGGATCCGCTCCTACAATGAGCAGTTCTTC.

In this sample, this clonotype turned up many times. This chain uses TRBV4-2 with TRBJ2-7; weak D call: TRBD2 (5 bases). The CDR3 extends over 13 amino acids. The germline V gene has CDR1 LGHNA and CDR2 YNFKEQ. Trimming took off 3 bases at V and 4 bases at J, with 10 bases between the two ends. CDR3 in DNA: TGTGCCAGCAGCCAGGCGTCGGGGTACGAGCAGTACTTC. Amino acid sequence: CASSQASGYEQYF.

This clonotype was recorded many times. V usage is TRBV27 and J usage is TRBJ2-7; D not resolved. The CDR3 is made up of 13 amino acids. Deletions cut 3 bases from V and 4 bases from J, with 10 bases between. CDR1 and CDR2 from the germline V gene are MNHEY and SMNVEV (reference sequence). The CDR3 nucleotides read TGTGCCAGCAGTTTTGACTCCAAATACGAGCAGTACTTC. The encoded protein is CASSFDSKYEQYF.

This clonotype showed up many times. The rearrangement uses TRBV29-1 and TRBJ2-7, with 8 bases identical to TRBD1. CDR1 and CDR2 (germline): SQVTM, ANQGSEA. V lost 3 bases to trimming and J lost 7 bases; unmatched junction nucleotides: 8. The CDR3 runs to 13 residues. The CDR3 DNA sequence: TGCAGCGTTGACCAGGACAGGGTGGGTGAGCAGTACTTC. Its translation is CSVDQDRVGEQYF.

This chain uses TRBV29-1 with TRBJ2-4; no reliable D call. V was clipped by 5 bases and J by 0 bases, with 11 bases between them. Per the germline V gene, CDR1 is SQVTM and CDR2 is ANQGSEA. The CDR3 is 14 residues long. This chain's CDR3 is CSVTPILAKNIQYF. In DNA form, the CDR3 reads TGCAGCGTTACCCCAATACTAGCCAAAAACATTCAGTACTTC.

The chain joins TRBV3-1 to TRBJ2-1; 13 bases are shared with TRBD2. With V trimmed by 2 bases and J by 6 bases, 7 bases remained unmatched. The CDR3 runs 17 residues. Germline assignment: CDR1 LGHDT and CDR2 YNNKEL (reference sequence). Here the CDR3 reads CASSQIRLAGGGNEQFF. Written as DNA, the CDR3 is TGTGCCAGCAGCCAAATAAGACTAGCGGGAGGTGGCAATGAGCAGTTCTTC.

CDR3: CASSSPTGQETQYF. The CDR3 DNA follows: TGTGCCAGCAGCTCGCCGACAGGACAAGAGACCCAGTACTTC. The chain carries TRBV5-4 and TRBJ2-5; D possibly corresponds to TRBD1 (6 bases). Looked up from germline, CDR1 is SGHNT and CDR2 is YYREEE (reference sequence). V was trimmed by 3 bases and J by 2 bases, leaving 11 bases between them. This CDR3 region has 14 residues.

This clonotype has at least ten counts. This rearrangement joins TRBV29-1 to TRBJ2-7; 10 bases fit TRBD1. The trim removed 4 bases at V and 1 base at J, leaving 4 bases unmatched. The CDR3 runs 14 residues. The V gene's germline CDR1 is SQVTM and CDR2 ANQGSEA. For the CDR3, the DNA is TGCAGCGTTGTCCTGGGACAGGGGTCCTACGAGCAGTACTTC. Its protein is CSVVLGQGSYEQYF.

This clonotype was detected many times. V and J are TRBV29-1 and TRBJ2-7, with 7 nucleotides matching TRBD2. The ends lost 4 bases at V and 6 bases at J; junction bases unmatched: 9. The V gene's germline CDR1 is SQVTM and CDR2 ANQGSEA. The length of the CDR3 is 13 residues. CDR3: CSVGPGGLGEQYF. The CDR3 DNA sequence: TGCAGCGTTGGGCCCGGGGGGTTGGGCGAGCAGTACTTC.

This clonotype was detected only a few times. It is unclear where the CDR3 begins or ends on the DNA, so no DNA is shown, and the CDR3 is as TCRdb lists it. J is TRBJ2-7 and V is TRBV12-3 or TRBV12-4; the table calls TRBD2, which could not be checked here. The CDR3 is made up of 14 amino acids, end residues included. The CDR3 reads CASSSSRGLYEQYF.

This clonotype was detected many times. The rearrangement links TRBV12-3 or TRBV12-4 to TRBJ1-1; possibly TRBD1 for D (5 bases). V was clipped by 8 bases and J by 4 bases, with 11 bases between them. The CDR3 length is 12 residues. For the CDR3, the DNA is TGTGCCAGCGCTCTGGGGGGCACTGAAGCTTTCTTT. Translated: CASALGGTEAFF.

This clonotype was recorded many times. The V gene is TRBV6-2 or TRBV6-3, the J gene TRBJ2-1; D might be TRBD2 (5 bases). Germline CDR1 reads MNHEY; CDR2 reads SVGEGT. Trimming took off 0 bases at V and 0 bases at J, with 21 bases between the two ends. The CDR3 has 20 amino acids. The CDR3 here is CASSYSRQRVRGSSYNEQFF. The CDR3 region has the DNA TGTGCCAGCAGTTACTCGCGGCAACGAGTTCGGGGTAGCTCCTACAATGAGCAGTTCTTC.

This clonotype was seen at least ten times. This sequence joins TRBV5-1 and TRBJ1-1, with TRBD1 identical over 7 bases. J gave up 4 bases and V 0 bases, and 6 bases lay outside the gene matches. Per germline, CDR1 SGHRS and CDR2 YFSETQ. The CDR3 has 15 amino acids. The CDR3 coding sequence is TGCGCCAGCAGCTTGGGACAGGGCCAAGGCACTGAAGCTTTCTTT. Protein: CASSLGQGQGTEAFF.

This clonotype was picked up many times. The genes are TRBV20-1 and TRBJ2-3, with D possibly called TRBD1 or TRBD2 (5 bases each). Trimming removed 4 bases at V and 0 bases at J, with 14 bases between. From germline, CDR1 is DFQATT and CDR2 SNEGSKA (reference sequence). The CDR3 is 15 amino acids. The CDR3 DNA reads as TGCAGTGCTAAGGATCGGGGACCTAGCACAGATACGCAGTATTTT. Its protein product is CSAKDRGPSTDTQYF.

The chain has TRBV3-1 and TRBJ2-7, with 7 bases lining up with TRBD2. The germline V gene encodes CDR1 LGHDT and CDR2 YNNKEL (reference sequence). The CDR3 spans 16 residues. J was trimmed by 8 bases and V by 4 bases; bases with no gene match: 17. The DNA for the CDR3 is TGTGCCAGCAGCCCAGGGACCATAGCGGGCCGCTCCCAGCAGTACTTC. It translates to CASSPGTIAGRSQQYF.

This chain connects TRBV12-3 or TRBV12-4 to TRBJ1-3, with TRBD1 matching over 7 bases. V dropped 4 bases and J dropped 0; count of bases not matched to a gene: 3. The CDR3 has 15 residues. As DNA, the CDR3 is TGTGCCAGCAGTTGGGACAGCTCCTCTGGAAACACCATATATTTT. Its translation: CASSWDSSSGNTIYF.

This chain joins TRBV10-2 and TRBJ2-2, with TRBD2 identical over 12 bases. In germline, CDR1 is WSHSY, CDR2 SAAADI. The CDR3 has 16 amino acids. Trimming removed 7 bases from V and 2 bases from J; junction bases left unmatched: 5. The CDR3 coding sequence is TGCGCCAGCATCCAGACTAGCGGGGGAAACACCGGGGAGCTGTTTTTT. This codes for CASIQTSGGNTGELFF.

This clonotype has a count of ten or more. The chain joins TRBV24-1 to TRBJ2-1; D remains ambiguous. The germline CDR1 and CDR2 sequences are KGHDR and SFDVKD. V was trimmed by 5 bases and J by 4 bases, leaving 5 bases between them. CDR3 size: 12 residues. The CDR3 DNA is TGTGCCACCAGTGTGGGGTACAATGAGCAGTTCTTC. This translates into CATSVGYNEQFF.

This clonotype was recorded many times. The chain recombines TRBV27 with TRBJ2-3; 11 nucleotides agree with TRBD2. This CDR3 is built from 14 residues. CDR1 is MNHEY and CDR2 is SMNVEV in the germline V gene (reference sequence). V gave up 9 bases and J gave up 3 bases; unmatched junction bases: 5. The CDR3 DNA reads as TGTGCCAGTTCACGACTAGCGGGGACAGATACGCAGTATTTT. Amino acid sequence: CASSRLAGTDTQYF.

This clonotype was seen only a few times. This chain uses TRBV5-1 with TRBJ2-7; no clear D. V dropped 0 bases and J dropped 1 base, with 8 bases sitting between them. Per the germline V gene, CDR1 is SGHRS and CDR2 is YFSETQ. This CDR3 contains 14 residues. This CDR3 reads CASSLVSNSYEQYF. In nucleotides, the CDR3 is TGCGCCAGCAGCTTGGTTTCCAATTCCTACGAGCAGTACTTC.

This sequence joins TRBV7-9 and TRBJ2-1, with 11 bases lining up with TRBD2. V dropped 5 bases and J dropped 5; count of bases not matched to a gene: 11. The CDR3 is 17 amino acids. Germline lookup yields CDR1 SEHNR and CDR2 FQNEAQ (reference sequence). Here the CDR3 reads CASSAQLLAGGHNEQFF. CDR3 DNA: TGTGCCAGCAGCGCCCAACTTCTAGCGGGAGGTCACAATGAGCAGTTCTTC. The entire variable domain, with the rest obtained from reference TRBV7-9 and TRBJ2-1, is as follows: DTGVSQNPRHKITKRGQNVTFRCDPISEHNRLYWYRQTLGQGPEFLTYFQNEAQLEKSRLLSDRFSAERPKGSFSTLEIQRTEQGDSAMYLCASSAQLLAGGHNEQFFGPGTRLTVL.

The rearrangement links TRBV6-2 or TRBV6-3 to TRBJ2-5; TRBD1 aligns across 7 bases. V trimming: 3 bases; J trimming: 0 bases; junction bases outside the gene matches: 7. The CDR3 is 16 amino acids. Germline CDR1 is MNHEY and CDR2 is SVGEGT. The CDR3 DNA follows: TGTGCCAGCAGTTATAGGGACAGCTTCTACCAAGAGACCCAGTACTTC. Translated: CASSYRDSFYQETQYF.

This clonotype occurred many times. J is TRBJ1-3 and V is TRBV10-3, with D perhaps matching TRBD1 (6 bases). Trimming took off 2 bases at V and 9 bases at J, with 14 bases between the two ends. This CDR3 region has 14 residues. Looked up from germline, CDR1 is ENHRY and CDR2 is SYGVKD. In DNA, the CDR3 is TGTGCCATCAGTGAGGGGGGACAACGGCCCACCATATATTTT. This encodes CAISEGGQRPTIYF.

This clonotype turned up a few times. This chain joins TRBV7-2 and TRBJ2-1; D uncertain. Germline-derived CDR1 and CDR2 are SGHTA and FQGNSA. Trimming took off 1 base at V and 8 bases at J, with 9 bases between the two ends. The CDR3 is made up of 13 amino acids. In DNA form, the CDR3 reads TGTGCCAGCAGCTTAGTGTTTGCCGATGAGCAGTTCTTC. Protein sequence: CASSLVFADEQFF.

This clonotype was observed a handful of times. The CDR3 here is CSDRSPQETQYF. Written as DNA, the CDR3 is TGCAGCGACAGGTCTCCACAAGAGACCCAGTACTTC. V and J are TRBV20-1 and TRBJ2-5; the D gene is possibly TRBD1 (6 bases). The CDR3 sequence is 12 residues long. The germline V gene encodes CDR1 DFQATT and CDR2 SNEGSKA (reference sequence).